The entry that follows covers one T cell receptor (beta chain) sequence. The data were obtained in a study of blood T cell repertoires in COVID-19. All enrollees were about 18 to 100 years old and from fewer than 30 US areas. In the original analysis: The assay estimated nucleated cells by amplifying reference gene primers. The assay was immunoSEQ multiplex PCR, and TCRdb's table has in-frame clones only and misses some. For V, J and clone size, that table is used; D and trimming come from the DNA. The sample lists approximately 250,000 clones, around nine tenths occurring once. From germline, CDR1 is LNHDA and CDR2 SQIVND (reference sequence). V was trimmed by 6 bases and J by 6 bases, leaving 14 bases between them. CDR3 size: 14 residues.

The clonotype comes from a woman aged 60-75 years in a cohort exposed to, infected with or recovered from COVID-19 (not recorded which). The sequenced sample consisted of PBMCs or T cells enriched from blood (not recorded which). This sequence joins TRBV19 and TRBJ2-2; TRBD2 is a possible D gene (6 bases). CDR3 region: CASREGHSSGELFF. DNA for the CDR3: TGTGCCAGTAGGGAGGGGCACTCCTCCGGGGAGCTGTTTTTT.